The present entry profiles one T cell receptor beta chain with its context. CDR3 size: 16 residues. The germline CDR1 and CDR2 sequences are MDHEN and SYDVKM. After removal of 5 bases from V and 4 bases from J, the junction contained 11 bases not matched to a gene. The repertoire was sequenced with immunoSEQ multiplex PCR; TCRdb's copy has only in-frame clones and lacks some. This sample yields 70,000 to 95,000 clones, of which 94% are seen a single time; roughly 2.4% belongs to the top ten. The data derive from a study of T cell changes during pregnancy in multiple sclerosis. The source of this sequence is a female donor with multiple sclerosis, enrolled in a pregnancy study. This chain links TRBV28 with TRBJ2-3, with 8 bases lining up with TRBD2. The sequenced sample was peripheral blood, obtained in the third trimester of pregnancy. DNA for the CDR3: TGTGCCAGCAGTCTCTCCGACGGGAGGGGCGCAGATACGCAGTATTTT. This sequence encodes CASSLSDGRGADTQYF.